This T cell receptor (beta chain) was recovered during a study of PD-1 blockade in classical Hodgkin lymphoma. Germline-derived CDR1 and CDR2 are LNHDA and SQIVND (reference sequence). Losses at the gene ends were 3 bases for V and 2 bases for J; bases not matched to a gene: 2. This CDR3 is built from 16 residues. Documented time point: cycle 4 day 1 (C4D1), after 6 weeks of nivolumab. Patients all relapsed after autologous stem cell transplantation, and there was variation in brentuximab vedotin exposure. The protocol was immunoSEQ multiplex PCR, while the TCRdb copy is restricted to in-frame clones and leaves out a portion. The sample yields around 50,000 clones, around 76% seen once.

The V gene is TRBV19, the J gene TRBJ1-6, with 9 bases that match TRBD1. Sequenced material: peripheral blood mononuclear cells (PBMCs), taken before the fourth cycle of nivolumab. The TCR sequence derives from a human donor with classical Hodgkin lymphoma. The CDR3 spells CASSIGTGTYNSPLHF. CDR3 bases: TGTGCCAGTAGTATCGGGACAGGGACCTATAATTCACCCCTCCACTTT.